The 31 T cell receptor beta chains listed next were all sequenced from one sample in a study of cytotoxic CD8 clonotypes in ibrutinib-treated CLL. Assay: immunoSEQ multiplex PCR; the TCRdb copy retains only in-frame clones and omits some. The sample contains hundreds of thousands of clones, 70% of which appear only once. The material sequenced was PBMCs, taken after 24 months of ibrutinib treatment. The origin of the receptors is a human donor with chronic lymphocytic leukemia.

The chain links TRBV27 to TRBJ1-1, with D perhaps TRBD1 (5 bases). This CDR3 spans 10 amino acids. Germline-derived CDR1 and CDR2 are MNHEY and SMNVEV (reference sequence). Trimming took 8 bases from V and 10 from J, leaving 11 bases between them. The CDR3 is CASGHLGAFF. The CDR3 DNA reads as TGTGCCAGCGGACATTTGGGAGCTTTCTTT.

This chain connects TRBV5-1 to TRBJ2-1; possibly TRBD1 or TRBD2 for D (7 bases each). The V end was cut by 5 bases, the J end by 7 bases, with 16 bases between. The CDR3 runs to 14 residues. Germline V CDR1 and CDR2: SGHRS, YFSETQ. The chain's CDR3 is CASRGGGEYNEQFF. CDR3 coding DNA: TGCGCCAGCAGGGGAGGGGGCGAGTATAATGAGCAGTTCTTC.

The table lists this clone with a count of one. This sequence joins TRBV20-1 and TRBJ2-7; no definite D call. CDR3 length equals 10 residues. Germline lookup yields CDR1 DFQATT and CDR2 SNEGSKA (reference sequence). Trimming cost V 2 bases and J 4 bases, with 3 bases left between them. The CDR3 nucleotides are TGCAGTGCTAGATATTACGAGCAGTACTTC. Residues: CSARYYEQYF.

This clone was seen once. The rearrangement uses TRBV14 and TRBJ2-3; possible D gene TRBD2, 7 bases. The CDR3 is 17 amino acids. V shed 3 bases and J shed 2 bases, with 18 bases lying between them. Per germline, CDR1 SGHDN and CDR2 FVKESK. DNA for the CDR3: TGTGCCAGCAGCCATCGCGGGGGCAATCTAGTCACAGATACGCAGTATTTT. This translates into CASSHRGGNLVTDTQYF.

V gene TRBV30 combines with J gene TRBJ2-1; D not resolved. From germline, CDR1 is GTSNPN and CDR2 SVGIG (reference sequence). V shed 3 bases and J shed 9 bases, with 9 bases lying between them. This CDR3 has 11 amino acids. The CDR3 is CAWSYRSEQFF. DNA for the CDR3: TGTGCCTGGAGCTATAGATCTGAGCAGTTCTTC.

Comments on this clone: The sample contains more than one DNA sequence encoding this CDR3. The V gene is TRBV9, the J gene TRBJ2-7; D is possibly TRBD1 (5 bases). CDR1 and CDR2 from the germline V gene are SGDLS and YYNGEE. The CDR3 is 14 amino acids. Trimming removed 1 base from V and 3 bases from J, with 11 bases in between. This CDR3 is CASSVSGSNYEQYF. CDR3 DNA sequence: TGTGCCAGCAGCGTATCAGGGTCGAACTACGAGCAGTACTTC.

For this clone: Other nucleotide sequences from this sample produce the same CDR3. The chain is built from TRBV10-1 and TRBJ1-1; no reliable D call. The CDR3 covers 13 residues. Germline V gene data show CDR1 as WNHNN and CDR2 as SYGVQD (reference sequence). The V gene lost 4 bases and the J gene lost 0 bases, with 6 bases spanning the gap. The CDR3 DNA reads TGCGCCAGCAGTGTCGGAGTGAACACTGAAGCTTTCTTT. Protein sequence: CASSVGVNTEAFF.

The V call is TRBV11-3, the J call TRBJ1-1, with a possible D match to TRBD1 (6 bases). CDR1 and CDR2 (germline): SGHNT, YENEEA. The CDR3 spans 15 residues. V lost 5 bases and J 6 bases, leaving 19 bases between the germline ends. The CDR3 protein is CASSPHGAGVAEAFF. The CDR3 DNA is TGTGCCAGCAGCCCCCATGGGGCAGGGGTGGCTGAAGCTTTCTTT.

A few counts support this clone. CDR3 sequence: CASSQEPGRLYNEQFF. The CDR3 DNA reads as TGCGCCAGCAGCCAAGAACCCGGACGGCTATACAATGAGCAGTTCTTC. The V call is TRBV4-1, the J call TRBJ2-1; unclear D gene. CDR1 MGHRA and CDR2 YSYEKL come from the germline V gene. V gave up 0 bases and J gave up 4 bases, with 13 bases separating them. The CDR3 runs to 16 residues.

To note about this clone: The identical CDR3 is also encoded by other nucleotide sequences in the sample. The chain employs TRBV7-9 and TRBJ2-3, with no clear D. CDR1 SEHNR and CDR2 FQNEAQ come from the germline V gene (reference sequence). CDR3 length: 12 residues. The V gene lost 1 base and the J gene lost 2 bases, with 1 base spanning the gap. The CDR3 sequence: CASSLDTDTQYF. The CDR3 DNA follows: TGTGCCAGCAGCTTAGACACAGATACGCAGTATTTT.

The chain uses TRBV5-1 and TRBJ2-7; D is uncertain. This CDR3 spans 15 amino acids. Germline V CDR1 and CDR2: SGHRS, YFSETQ. Trimming pared 4 bases from V and 5 bases from J, leaving 19 bases between. The CDR3: CASSLGSQQTHEQYF. The CDR3 DNA follows: TGCGCCAGCAGCCTAGGTTCCCAGCAGACCCACGAGCAGTACTTC.

This chain connects TRBV19 to TRBJ2-7, with D possibly matching TRBD2 (5 bases). Between the trimmed V and J ends, which lost 5 bases and 6 bases, there was a span of 14 bases. Looked up from germline, CDR1 is LNHDA and CDR2 is SQIVND (reference sequence). This CDR3 region has 13 residues. The CDR3 DNA follows: TGTGCCAGTAGTCCGCGGGTCGGAGGCGAGCAGTACTTC. This encodes CASSPRVGGEQYF.

The rearrangement uses TRBV2 and TRBJ1-2, with 8 bases identical to TRBD1. The germline V gene has CDR1 SNHLY and CDR2 FYNNEI. The CDR3 extends over 16 amino acids. The J segment lost 5 bases and the V segment lost 2 bases, leaving 10 bases of the junction unmatched. CDR3 sequence (DNA): TGTGCCAGCAGTGAACGGGGACAGGACCTCAAATATGGCTACACCTTC. This gives the protein CASSERGQDLKYGYTF.

CDR3 in amino acids: CATSFIAGVNTEAFF. The CDR3, as DNA: TGTGCCACCAGCTTCATAGCGGGTGTTAACACTGAAGCTTTCTTT. The V call is TRBV15, the J call TRBJ1-1; no reliable D call. CDR1 and CDR2 from the germline V gene are LNHNV and YYDKDF (reference sequence). V dropped 5 bases and J dropped 2 bases, with 15 bases sitting between them. The CDR3 consists of 15 residues.

The gene calls are TRBV29-1 and TRBJ2-3, with TRBD1 as a possible D gene (6 bases). From germline, CDR1 is SQVTM and CDR2 ANQGSEA. The CDR3 consists of 14 residues. V lost 7 bases and J 0 bases, leaving 14 bases between the germline ends. CDR3 nucleotide sequence: TGCAGCGGAAAGACAGGAACTAGCACAGATACGCAGTATTTT. Residues: CSGKTGTSTDTQYF.

This clone occurred once. The chain recombines TRBV28 with TRBJ2-7, with a tentative D call TRBD1 (5 bases). There are 15 residues in the CDR3. V lost 4 bases, J lost 6 bases, and 19 bases lay in between. From germline, CDR1 is MDHEN and CDR2 SYDVKM. This CDR3 reads CASSSIRGPGLEQYF. CDR3 bases: TGTGCCAGCAGTTCCATAAGGGGCCCAGGGCTCGAGCAGTACTTC.

This chain connects TRBV28 to TRBJ2-7; 9 bases line up with TRBD2. Per germline, CDR1 MDHEN and CDR2 SYDVKM. After removal of 3 bases from V and 0 bases from J, the junction contained 9 bases not matched to a gene. The CDR3 has 17 amino acids. The CDR3, as DNA: TGTGCCAGCAGTTTCCTAAACCTAGCGGGGTACTCCTACGAGCAGTACTTC. This translates into CASSFLNLAGYSYEQYF.

V is TRBV30 and J is TRBJ2-5, with D possibly TRBD2 on 5 matching bases. Germline V CDR1 and CDR2: GTSNPN, SVGIG (reference sequence). Between the trimmed V and J ends, which lost 5 bases and 1 base, there was a span of 14 bases. The CDR3 totals 14 residues. DNA of the CDR3: TGTGCCTGGGCGCGGCTAGCCTTCCAAGAGACCCAGTACTTC. It codes for CAWARLAFQETQYF.

This clone was observed a few times. The rearrangement uses TRBV2 and TRBJ1-5; TRBD1 matches at 8 bases. Per germline, CDR1 SNHLY and CDR2 FYNNEI. This CDR3 region has 15 residues. V trimming: 6 bases; J trimming: 3 bases; junction bases outside the gene matches: 7. CDR3 in DNA: TGTGCCAGCAGCCCATTACAGGGGGACAATCAGCCCCAGCATTTT. It translates to CASSPLQGDNQPQHF. Combining the CDR3 with reference TRBV2 and TRBJ1-5 gives the whole variable domain EPEVTQTPSHQVTQMGQEVILRCVPISNHLYFYWYRQILGQKVEFLVSFYNNEISEKSEIFDDQFSVERPDGSNFTLKIRSTKLEDSAMYFCASSPLQGDNQPQHFGDGTRLSIL.

V gene TRBV15 combines with J gene TRBJ1-5, with unresolved D. Germline V lookup: CDR1 LNHNV, CDR2 YYDKDF (reference sequence). The CDR3 extends over 15 amino acids. The V end lost 0 bases, the J end lost 2 bases, and 8 bases lay between the germline ends. The CDR3 sequence: CATSRDTGGNQPQHF. CDR3 DNA: TGTGCCACCAGCAGAGACACGGGAGGCAATCAGCCCCAGCATTTT.

In this sample, this clone turned up a few times. This chain uses TRBV7-9 with TRBJ2-5; maybe TRBD2 (5 bases). Germline CDR1 and CDR2: SEHNR and FQNEAQ (reference sequence). The CDR3 extends over 14 amino acids. The V and J ends lost 1 base and 1 base respectively, with 7 bases between them. CDR3 protein: CASSLVSVQETQYF. For the CDR3, the DNA is TGTGCCAGCAGCTTAGTTAGCGTCCAAGAGACCCAGTACTTC.

The chain links TRBV9 to TRBJ2-1; D possibly uses TRBD1 or TRBD2 (5 bases each). Trimming stripped 0 bases from V and 0 bases from J, with 10 bases between. Germline CDR1 and CDR2: SGDLS and YYNGEE. This CDR3 is built from 16 residues. The CDR3 reads CASSVGKGSSYNEQFF. The DNA of the CDR3 is TGTGCCAGCAGCGTAGGGAAGGGGAGCTCCTACAATGAGCAGTTCTTC.

V usage is TRBV5-4 and J usage is TRBJ2-4, with D unclear. CDR1 and CDR2 (germline): SGHNT, YYREEE (reference sequence). CDR3 length equals 15 residues. The ends were cut back, 3 bases at V and 2 bases at J, with 12 bases in the middle. This chain's CDR3 is CASSSPLGPKNIQYF. For the CDR3, the DNA is TGTGCCAGCAGCTCCCCCCTAGGGCCCAAAAACATTCAGTACTTC.

J is TRBJ1-3 and V is TRBV18; D perhaps matches TRBD1 (6 bases). Per the germline V gene, CDR1 is KGHSH and CDR2 is LQKENI. The germline V and J ends were trimmed by 3 bases and 3 bases, with 12 bases remaining between them. This CDR3 comprises 15 residues. CDR3 amino acids: CASSPTGGDGNTIYF. The DNA of the CDR3 is TGTGCCAGCTCACCCACGGGGGGCGATGGAAACACCATATATTTT.

This clone was counted between two and nine times. The chain is built from TRBV6-6 and TRBJ1-5; a weak D match, TRBD1 (6 bases). V lost 7 bases, J lost 5 bases, and 18 bases lay in between. Per the germline V gene, CDR1 is MNHNY and CDR2 is SVGAGI (reference sequence). The CDR3 covers 15 residues. The CDR3 DNA sequence: TGTGCCAGCAACTCCGGACAGTTAGGAGATCAGCCCCAGCATTTT. This codes for CASNSGQLGDQPQHF.

The chain is built from TRBV10-2 and TRBJ1-1; D gene uncertain. V lost 7 bases, J lost 0 bases, and 12 bases lay in between. From germline, CDR1 is WSHSY and CDR2 SAAADI. This CDR3 is built from 14 residues. DNA for the CDR3: TGCGCCAGCACCTTTTCTACAGTGAACACTGAAGCTTTCTTT. Its translation: CASTFSTVNTEAFF.

V and J are TRBV30 and TRBJ1-2, with a weak D call TRBD1 (5 bases). V was trimmed by 0 bases and J by 5 bases, leaving 13 bases between them. CDR1 GTSNPN and CDR2 SVGIG come from the germline V gene (reference sequence). The CDR3 has 14 residues. CDR3: CAWSVGGDLYGYTF. CDR3 in DNA: TGTGCCTGGAGTGTCGGAGGGGACCTTTATGGCTACACCTTC.

This rearrangement joins TRBV4-3 to TRBJ2-3, with TRBD1 as a possible D gene (6 bases). The CDR3 length is 15 residues. Germline V gene data show CDR1 as LGHNA and CDR2 as YSLEER. The V gene lost 2 bases and the J gene lost 2 bases, with 11 bases spanning the gap. The chain's CDR3 is CASSQPGDNTDTQYF. CDR3 nucleotide sequence: TGCGCCAGCAGCCAACCAGGGGACAACACAGATACGCAGTATTTT.

This chain connects TRBV6-5 to TRBJ2-7, with 8 bases lining up with TRBD2. V was pared by 6 bases and J by 5 bases, with 12 bases of the junction left unmatched. There are 15 residues in the CDR3. Germline V gene sequence: CDR1 MNHEY, CDR2 SVGAGI. The DNA of the CDR3 is TGTGCCAGCAGACTTTATAGCGGGATTGGGGACGAGCAGTACTTC. Translated, it gives CASRLYSGIGDEQYF.

The chain couples TRBV5-1 to TRBJ2-7; D gene uncertain. Trimming took 2 bases from V and 4 from J, leaving 1 base between them. Germline loops: CDR1 SGHRS, CDR2 YFSETQ. CDR3 length: 10 amino acids. The CDR3 region is CASSFYEQYF. CDR3 coding DNA: TGCGCCAGCAGCTTTTACGAGCAGTACTTC.

This clone has just one count. The chain links TRBV11-3 to TRBJ2-2; D ambiguous. V was trimmed by 7 bases and J by 3 bases, leaving 6 bases between them. From germline, CDR1 is SGHNT and CDR2 YENEEA. The CDR3 runs to 12 residues. CDR3 loop: CASTFDTGELFF. The CDR3 DNA is TGTGCCAGCACCTTCGACACCGGGGAGCTGTTTTTT.